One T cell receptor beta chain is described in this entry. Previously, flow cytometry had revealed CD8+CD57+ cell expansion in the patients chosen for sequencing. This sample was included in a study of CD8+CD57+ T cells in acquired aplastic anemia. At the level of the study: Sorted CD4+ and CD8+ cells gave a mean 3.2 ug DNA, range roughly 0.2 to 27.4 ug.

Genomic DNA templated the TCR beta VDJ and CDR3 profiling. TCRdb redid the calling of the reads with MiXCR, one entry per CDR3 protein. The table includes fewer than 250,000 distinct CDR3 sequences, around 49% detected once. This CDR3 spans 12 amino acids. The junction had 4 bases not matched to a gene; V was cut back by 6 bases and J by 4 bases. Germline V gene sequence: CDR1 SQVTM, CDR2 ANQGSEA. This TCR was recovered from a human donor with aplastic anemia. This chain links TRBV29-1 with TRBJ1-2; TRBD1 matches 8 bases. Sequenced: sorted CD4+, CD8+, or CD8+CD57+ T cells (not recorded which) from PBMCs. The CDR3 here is CSVGDRGYGYTF. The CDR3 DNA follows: TGCAGCGTCGGTGACAGGGGCTATGGCTACACCTTC.